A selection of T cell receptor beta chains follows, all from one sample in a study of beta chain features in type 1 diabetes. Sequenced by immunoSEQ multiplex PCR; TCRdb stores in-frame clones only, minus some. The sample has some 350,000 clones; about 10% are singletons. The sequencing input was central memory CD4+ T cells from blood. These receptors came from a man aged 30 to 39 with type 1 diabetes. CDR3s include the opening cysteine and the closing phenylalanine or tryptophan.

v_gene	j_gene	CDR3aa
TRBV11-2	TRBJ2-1	CASRRGGATTYYNEQFF
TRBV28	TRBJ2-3	CASIAGGSADTQYF
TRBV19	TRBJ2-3	CASKMRGSTDTQYF
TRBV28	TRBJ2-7	CASQTSGSPPQYF
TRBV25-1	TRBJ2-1	CASSHRDRVYNEQFF
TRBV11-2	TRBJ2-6	CASSSTGGSGANVLTF
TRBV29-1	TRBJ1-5	CSVARGGNQPQHF
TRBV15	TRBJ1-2	CATSRAFGEYGYTF
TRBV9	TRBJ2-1	CASSVEGFSVRDSSNNEQFF
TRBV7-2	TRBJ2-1	CASSLVGGASYNEQFF
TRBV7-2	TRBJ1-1	CASSQGGRQGPEAFF
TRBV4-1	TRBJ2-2	CASSQDWRQDTGELFF
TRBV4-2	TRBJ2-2	CASSQVSGGLNTGELFF
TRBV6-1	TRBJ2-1	CASSEAIRQRDRGEQFF
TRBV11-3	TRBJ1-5	CASSLRIEEPQHF
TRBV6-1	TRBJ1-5	CASSVFGSNQPQHF
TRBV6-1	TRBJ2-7	CASSSGTSTSNEQYF
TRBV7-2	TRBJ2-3	CASAPSASTDTQYF
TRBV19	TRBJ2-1	CASSFSGSITYEQFF
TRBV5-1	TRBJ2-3	CASSPRGGEAQYF
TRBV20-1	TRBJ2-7	CSASHREQYF
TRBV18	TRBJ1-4	CASSRPAEKLFF
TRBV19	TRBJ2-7	CASSVGTSGSLYEQYF
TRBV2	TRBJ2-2	CASSEVGTGELFF
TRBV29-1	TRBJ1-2	CSVPERYTF
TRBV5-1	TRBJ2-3	CASSLTGGGTDTQYF
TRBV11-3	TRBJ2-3	CASSLDNPGDTQYF
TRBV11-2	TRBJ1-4	CASSSRRGSSTNEKLFF
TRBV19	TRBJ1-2	CASSVDRDGYGYTF
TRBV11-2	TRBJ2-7	CASSVSRDNTYEQYF
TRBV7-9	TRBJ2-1	CASSRSGRAINEQFF
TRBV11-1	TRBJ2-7	CASSLLVDRGLYEQYF
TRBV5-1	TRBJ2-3	CASSLEMAAATPTDTQYF
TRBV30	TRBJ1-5	CAWSVNGEGQPQHF
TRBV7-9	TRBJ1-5	CASSLSADYNQPQHF
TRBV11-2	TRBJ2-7	CASQSGSGRLAGYEQYF
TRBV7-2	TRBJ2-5	CASSQGQGGETQYF
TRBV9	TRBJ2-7	CASSPQGTAGVEQYF
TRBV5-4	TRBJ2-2	CASSSLASTGELFF
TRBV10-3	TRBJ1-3	CAIRDGSSGNTIYF
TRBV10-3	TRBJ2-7	CAISAGAYEQYF
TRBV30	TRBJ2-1	CAWSPGGNNEQFF
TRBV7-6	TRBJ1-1	CASSLNPDRNTEAFF
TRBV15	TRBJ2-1	CATSNGGSSYNEQFF
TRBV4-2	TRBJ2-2	CASSLDGAGELFF
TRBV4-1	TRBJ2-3	CASSQLQFAGEDTQYF
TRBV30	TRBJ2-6	CAWSVWFERGSSGANVLTF
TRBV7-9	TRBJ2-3	CASSLVLAATDTQYF
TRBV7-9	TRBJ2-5	CASSPRGTQYF
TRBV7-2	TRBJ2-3	CASSVRGFSGISTDTQYF
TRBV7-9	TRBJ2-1	CASSSPTSGSNNEQFF
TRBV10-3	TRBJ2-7	CAISEWTSGSEYEQYF
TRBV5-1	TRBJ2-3	CASSLEIRGGDTQYF
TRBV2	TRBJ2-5	CASSEEQGEETQYF
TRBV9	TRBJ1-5	CASGGEWDQPQHF